These T cell receptor beta chains were read from a single sample in a study of T cell repertoires in cytomegalovirus infection. Antigens of these TCRs are unknown. In TCRdb, the reads were re-called with MiXCR into one record per CDR3 protein. Among fewer than 900,000 distinct CDR3 sequences listed, 25% to 35% were seen once. The starting material was cultured CD8+ T cells from PBMCs, obtained from culture after CMV antigen stimulation. All receptors derive from a human donor in good health (CMV status not recorded). Some clones in this sample may be carry-over from other donors' samples. The conserved cysteine and the conserved F or W are not part of the CDR3 here. A D gene is named only where the DNA matches it firmly.

>TRBJ2-1|TRBV7-6|-
ASSPPAHNEQF
>TRBJ2-4|TRBV15|TRBD2
ATSRGMWRGGNIQY
>TRBJ1-5|TRBV6-2/TRBV6-3|TRBD1
ASSYLRDSNQPQH
>TRBJ1-2|TRBV2|-
ASIEGVYGYT
>TRBJ1-4|TRBV2|TRBD1
ASTGTGNEKLF
>TRBJ2-1|TRBV6-5|TRBD1
ASSYGTRDRATNEQF
>TRBJ2-3|TRBV5-4|-
ASSLGPSRADTQY
>TRBJ1-2|TRBV7-9|-
ASSYRREAYGYT
>TRBJ1-4|TRBV12-3/TRBV12-4|-
ASSLSLDRWNEKLF
>TRBJ2-6|TRBV7-2|-
ASSSGTSGANVLT
>TRBJ2-7|TRBV11-2|-
ASSPKVLGEQY
>TRBJ2-3|TRBV27|TRBD2
ASSLTTSGDTQY
>TRBJ1-6|TRBV20-1|TRBD1
SARVYGQGVNSPLH
>TRBJ2-3|TRBV7-9|-
ASSPGQSSLSTDTQY
>TRBJ2-3|TRBV12-3/TRBV12-4|TRBD1
ASSPPDRGRPDTQY
>TRBJ2-2|TRBV7-9|-
ASSSWQGTGELF
>TRBJ2-1|TRBV5-4|TRBD2
ASRGTSGNEQF
>TRBJ2-1|TRBV4-2|TRBD2
ASSIHLGLASSSYNEQF
>TRBJ2-1|TRBV6-1|-
ASRKHRFPYNEQF
>TRBJ1-5|TRBV7-8|TRBD1
ASSPLTGYNQPQH
>TRBJ1-2|TRBV10-3|TRBD1
AIRTGVGRSRPQSYGYT